Below, 7 T cell receptor beta chains from the same sample are listed, as sequenced in a study of cytomegalovirus exposure and HLA in healthy donors. It was with 60 Vbeta and 13 Jbeta primers that the PCR ran. The method was immunoSEQ multiplex PCR; TCRdb's version includes in-frame clones alone and lacks a portion of them. This table has 150,000 to 200,000 clones, around 81% appearing once. Sequencing input: PBMCs. The receptors derive from a man between 18 and 29 years old in good health and CMV-seronegative.

The CDR3 loop reads CASSTSGSYNEQFF. The CDR3, as DNA: TGTGCCAGCTCAACTAGCGGCTCCTACAATGAGCAGTTCTTC. This chain links TRBV18 with TRBJ2-1; TRBD2 agrees at 8 bases. Germline loops: CDR1 KGHSH, CDR2 LQKENI. After removal of 5 bases from V and 0 bases from J, the junction contained 0 bases not matched to a gene. The CDR3 contains 14 residues.

DNA of the CDR3: TGTGCCAGCAGCTTTACTAGCGGGAGCGGCCTCGACTACAATGAGCAGTTCTTC. Translated, it gives CASSFTSGSGLDYNEQFF. V gene TRBV5-6 combines with J gene TRBJ2-1, with 11 bases identical to TRBD2. From germline, CDR1 is SGHDT and CDR2 YYEEEE. The CDR3 consists of 18 residues. The J segment lost 3 bases and the V segment lost 2 bases, leaving 10 bases of the junction unmatched.

The chain carries TRBV5-4 and TRBJ2-1; 9 nucleotides agree with TRBD1. From germline, CDR1 is SGHNT and CDR2 YYREEE (reference sequence). J was trimmed by 3 bases and V by 0 bases; bases with no gene match: 7. The CDR3 is 17 residues long. CDR3 region: CASSLGTGTGSYNEQFF. CDR3 nucleotides: TGTGCCAGCAGCTTGGGTACCGGGACAGGGAGCTACAATGAGCAGTTCTTC. Based on the CDR3 plus reference TRBV5-4 and TRBJ2-1, the full variable domain is ETGVTQSPTHLIKTRGQQVTLRCSSQSGHNTVSWYQQALGQGPQFIFQYYREEENGRGNFPPRFSGLQFPNYSSELNVNALELDDSALYLCASSLGTGTGSYNEQFFGPGTRLTVL.

The rearrangement joins TRBV28 to TRBJ1-1; 8 bases match TRBD1. The J segment lost 1 base and the V segment lost 2 bases, leaving 9 bases of the junction unmatched. The germline V gene encodes CDR1 MDHEN and CDR2 SYDVKM. The CDR3 consists of 17 residues. This CDR3 reads CASSLHRGAVGNTEAFF. The CDR3 bases are TGTGCCAGCAGTTTACACAGGGGGGCGGTCGGGAACACTGAAGCTTTCTTT.

V is TRBV14 and J is TRBJ2-1, with TRBD2 matching 8 bases. V was clipped by 0 bases and J by 0 bases; unmatched bases: 10. The germline gives CDR1 SGHDN, CDR2 FVKESK. The CDR3 is made up of 19 amino acids. CDR3 in amino acids: CASSQEEELAGTSYNEQFF. The CDR3 DNA sequence: TGTGCCAGCAGCCAAGAAGAAGAGTTAGCGGGAACCTCCTACAATGAGCAGTTCTTC.

With respect to this clone: A junction boundary mismatches the germline segment, possibly from a read error. V usage is TRBV7-7 and J usage is TRBJ2-3, with TRBD2 matching 9 bases. This CDR3 is built from 14 residues. CDR1 is SSHAT and CDR2 is FNYEAQ in the germline V gene (reference sequence). The CDR3 nucleotides read TGTGCTAGCAGCCCTAGCGGGGGCACAGATACGCAGTATTTT. It codes for CASSPSGGTDTQYF. Supplemented by reference TRBV7-7 and TRBJ2-3, the full variable domain reads GAGVSQSPRYKVTKRGQDVTLRCDPISSHATLYWYQQALGQGPEFLTYFNYEAQPDKSGLPSDRFSAERPEGSISTLTIQRTEQRDSAMYRCASSPSGGTDTQYFGPGTRLTVL.

The chain links TRBV7-6 to TRBJ2-5; 10 positions match TRBD2. J was trimmed by 4 bases and V by 1 base; bases with no gene match: 15. Germline CDR1 is SGHVS and CDR2 is FNYEAQ. The CDR3 has 19 amino acids. CDR3 nucleotide sequence: TGTGCCAGCAGCTTAGTTGTGTCTAGCGGGAGAAGGACCCGAGAGACCCAGTACTTC. It encodes CASSLVVSSGRRTRETQYF. The full variable domain, its missing parts supplied by reference TRBV7-6 and TRBJ2-5, is GAGVSQSPRYKVTKRGQDVALRCDPISGHVSLYWYRQALGQGPEFLTYFNYEAQQDKSGLPNDRFSAERPEGSISTLTIQRTEQRDSAMYRCASSLVVSSGRRTRETQYFGPGTRLLVL.